Following are 24 T cell receptor beta chains from one sample sequenced in a study of OX40 agonist ivuxolimab in advanced cancers. Method: immunoSEQ multiplex PCR; TCRdb's copy keeps in-frame clones and lacks some. Of about 48,000 clones listed, 88% are singletons. The sequenced sample was CD4+ or CD8+ T cells sorted from blood, obtained in a trial of the OX40 agonist ivuxolimab. These receptors came from an adult with an advanced solid tumor such as melanoma, head and neck, liver or kidney cancer.

V and J are TRBV27 and TRBJ1-2; D is uncertain. In germline, CDR1 is MNHEY, CDR2 SMNVEV (reference sequence). Trimming pared 3 bases from V and 8 bases from J, leaving 16 bases between. The CDR3 length is 14 residues. CDR3 protein: CASSFLGSSAGYTF. As DNA, the CDR3 is TGTGCCAGCAGTTTCCTGGGCAGTTCGGCGGGCTACACCTTC.

This clone has just one count. This sequence joins TRBV19 and TRBJ2-2, with 7 nucleotides matching TRBD2. The CDR3 is 13 residues long. Unmatched junction bases numbered 1, after V lost 4 bases and J lost 5 bases. The germline V gene encodes CDR1 LNHDA and CDR2 SQIVND (reference sequence). CDR3 protein: CASSSGSTGELFF. The CDR3, as DNA: TGTGCCAGTAGTAGCGGGAGTACCGGGGAGCTGTTTTTT.

This clone was recorded once. The chain links TRBV28 to TRBJ2-7; D gene unclear. CDR1 is MDHEN and CDR2 is SYDVKM in the germline V gene. CDR3 length: 13 residues. Between the trimmed V and J ends, which lost 3 bases and 2 bases, there was a span of 8 bases. The CDR3 is CASSFGRAYEQYF. CDR3 DNA: TGTGCCAGCAGTTTCGGACGTGCCTACGAGCAGTACTTC.

The V and J genes are TRBV7-4 and TRBJ2-2; 7 nucleotides agree with TRBD2. Germline-derived CDR1 and CDR2 are SGHVT and SQSDAQ. This CDR3 has 12 residues. The V and J ends lost 8 bases and 6 bases, in that order; junction bases with no gene match: 3. The chain's CDR3 is CASPSGAGELFF. The CDR3 nucleotides read TGTGCCAGCCCCAGCGGGGCCGGGGAGCTGTTTTTT.

The chain is built from TRBV4-1 and TRBJ1-5; D call uncertain. The CDR3 is 13 residues long. CDR1 is MGHRA, CDR2 YSYEKL, per germline. The V end was cut by 5 bases, the J end by 12 bases, with 17 bases between. CDR3 sequence reads: CASSDEGRAYQHF. CDR3 in DNA: TGCGCCAGCAGCGATGAAGGGCGGGCCTACCAGCATTTT.

This chain connects TRBV4-2 to TRBJ1-4, with D hard to call. Germline-derived CDR1 and CDR2 are LGHNA and YNFKEQ. The CDR3 extends over 15 amino acids. V was cut by 8 bases and J by 4 bases, with 17 bases left in between. CDR3 coding DNA: TGTGCCAGCCAAGAACAGTCTTCTGTTAATGAAAAACTGTTTTTT. Amino acids: CASQEQSSVNEKLFF.

This clone was counted once. The rearrangement joins TRBV4-1 to TRBJ1-5, with 11 nucleotides matching TRBD1. The trim removed 1 base at V and 7 bases at J, leaving 12 bases unmatched. CDR3 size: 18 residues. Per germline, CDR1 MGHRA and CDR2 YSYEKL. The CDR3 spells CASSQVPGQGALGQPQHF. The CDR3 region has the DNA TGCGCCAGCAGCCAAGTACCCGGACAGGGGGCGCTTGGGCAGCCCCAGCATTTT.

The J gene is TRBJ2-7, the V gene TRBV7-2, with D perhaps TRBD2 (5 bases). CDR1 and CDR2 (germline): SGHTA, FQGNSA. The length of the CDR3 is 13 residues. Trimming left V 0 bases short and J 5 bases short, with 8 bases between. In nucleotides, the CDR3 is TGTGCCAGCAGCTTAGCGTGGAGGAACGAGCAGTACTTC. It is translated as CASSLAWRNEQYF.

This clone was seen only once. The chain links TRBV6-1 to TRBJ2-1; possibly TRBD1 or TRBD2 for D (7 bases each). V was trimmed by 10 bases and J by 2 bases, leaving 15 bases between them. Germline V gene data show CDR1 as MNHNS and CDR2 as SASEGT. The CDR3 length is 14 residues. The CDR3 DNA reads as TGTGCCACCTCCCAGGGGGGGCCCTACAATGAGCAGTTCTTC. Translating gives CATSQGGPYNEQFF.

V is TRBV7-9 and J is TRBJ1-5; no definite D call. Germline-derived CDR1 and CDR2 are SEHNR and FQNEAQ (reference sequence). CDR3 length: 14 residues. V was trimmed by 2 bases and J by 4 bases, leaving 9 bases between them. The CDR3 reads CASSLSGGNQPQHF. DNA of the CDR3: TGTGCCAGCAGCTTATCGGGAGGTAATCAGCCCCAGCATTTT.

This clone was detected a few times. The chain joins TRBV18 to TRBJ2-2, with no clear D. The V and J ends lost 0 bases and 10 bases respectively, with 9 bases between them. The CDR3 is 13 residues long. CDR1 KGHSH and CDR2 LQKENI come from the germline V gene. The CDR3 bases are TGTGCCAGCTCACCACCTAGCTCTCAGGAGCTGTTTTTT. Protein: CASSPPSSQELFF.

The V gene is TRBV18, the J gene TRBJ2-2; D possibly matches TRBD1 or TRBD2 (5 bases each). The CDR3 is 14 amino acids. The germline CDR1 and CDR2 sequences are KGHSH and LQKENI. The V end lost 8 bases, the J end lost 2 bases, and 12 bases lay between the germline ends. The CDR3 region has the DNA TGTGCCAGCCGTCCGGGACCAAACACCGGGGAGCTGTTTTTT. Translating it yields CASRPGPNTGELFF.

J is TRBJ1-1 and V is TRBV19; D gene uncertain. V was cut by 5 bases and J by 1 base, with 11 bases left in between. The V gene's germline CDR1 is LNHDA and CDR2 SQIVND (reference sequence). This CDR3 is built from 14 residues. This chain's CDR3 is CASSPGPWNTEAFF. For the CDR3, the DNA is TGTGCCAGTAGTCCCGGACCCTGGAACACTGAAGCTTTCTTT.

V gene TRBV19 combines with J gene TRBJ2-5; D gene ambiguous. Per the germline V gene, CDR1 is LNHDA and CDR2 is SQIVND (reference sequence). The germline V and J ends were trimmed by 1 base and 4 bases, with 7 bases remaining between them. The length of the CDR3 is 13 residues. CDR3 in amino acids: CASSIVRGETQYF. The CDR3 nucleotides read TGTGCCAGTAGTATAGTTCGCGGAGAGACCCAGTACTTC.

The V and J genes are TRBV7-3 and TRBJ1-2; D remains unclear. V was shortened by 5 bases and J by 6 bases, with 19 bases between the two germline ends. This CDR3 spans 15 amino acids. Germline V CDR1 and CDR2: SGHTA, FQGTGA. CDR3 residues: CASSPRSLSPDGYTF. CDR3 DNA: TGTGCCAGCAGCCCCCGGTCTTTATCCCCGGATGGCTACACCTTC.

This sequence joins TRBV10-2 and TRBJ1-6; the match to TRBD1 covers 7 bases. The CDR3 covers 18 residues. V trimming: 2 bases; J trimming: 10 bases; junction bases outside the gene matches: 17. The germline gives CDR1 WSHSY, CDR2 SAAADI. The CDR3 loop is CASSETLTGRLRGSPLHF. Here the CDR3 DNA reads TGCGCCAGCAGTGAGACACTGACAGGGAGGCTGCGGGGGTCACCCCTCCACTTT.

The chain has TRBV9 and TRBJ2-1; TRBD2 matches at 15 bases. CDR1 is SGDLS and CDR2 is YYNGEE in the germline V gene. The length of the CDR3 is 15 residues. V gave up 4 bases and J gave up 7 bases; unmatched junction bases: 3. The CDR3 coding sequence is TGTGCCAGCAGCTTCGGACTAGCGGGGGGGAATGAGCAGTTCTTC. Translated, it gives CASSFGLAGGNEQFF.

The rearrangement uses TRBV11-2 and TRBJ2-3; the D is unclear. The germline gives CDR1 SGHAT, CDR2 FQNNGV. The germline V and J ends were trimmed by 0 bases and 7 bases, with 11 bases remaining between them. The CDR3 extends over 14 amino acids. For the CDR3, the DNA is TGTGCCAGCAGCTTAGAGCGGTCAGATTATACGCAGTATTTT. Protein sequence: CASSLERSDYTQYF.

Concerning this clone itself: The germline gene is not matched at one end of the junction; a read error may be the cause. The V gene is TRBV7-7, the J gene TRBJ2-5, with a possible D match to TRBD1 (7 bases). There are 17 residues in the CDR3. Germline V CDR1 and CDR2: SSHAT, FNYEAQ (reference sequence). CDR3 sequence (DNA): TGTGCTAGCAGCTCGAGGGGGGACAGATTTTATCAAGAGACCCAGTACTTC. Amino acid sequence: CASSSRGDRFYQETQYF.

V usage is TRBV5-1 and J usage is TRBJ1-6; no clear D gene. Looked up from germline, CDR1 is SGHRS and CDR2 is YFSETQ. Trimming stripped 5 bases from V and 6 bases from J, with 15 bases between. The CDR3 has 15 residues. The CDR3 DNA follows: TGCGCCAGCAGTTCAGCGGTTCTCGGTAATTCACCCCTCCACTTT. It is translated as CASSSAVLGNSPLHF.

The chain combines TRBV7-8 with TRBJ2-1; 7 bases line up with TRBD2. Germline V gene data show CDR1 as SGHVS and CDR2 as FQNEAQ. This CDR3 has 16 residues. V was clipped by 2 bases and J by 4 bases; unmatched bases: 8. CDR3 region: CASSLLAGALYNEQFF. CDR3 in DNA: TGTGCCAGCAGCTTACTCGCGGGAGCCCTGTACAATGAGCAGTTCTTC.

The V gene is TRBV28, the J gene TRBJ1-3, with D possibly TRBD1 on 5 matching bases. This CDR3 is built from 18 residues. Germline CDR1 and CDR2: MDHEN and SYDVKM. The V gene lost 2 bases and the J gene lost 0 bases, with 17 bases spanning the gap. In DNA, the CDR3 is TGTGCCAGCAGTTTAGTCAATAACCGGGGGTCCTCTGGAAACACCATATATTTT. It specifies CASSLVNNRGSSGNTIYF.

V and J are TRBV7-9 and TRBJ1-2; D not certain. The CDR3 covers 15 residues. Germline CDR1 reads SEHNR; CDR2 reads FQNEAQ (reference sequence). V gave up 0 bases and J gave up 6 bases, with 14 bases separating them. The CDR3 nucleotides read TGTGCCAGCAGCTTAGCCGGAAGGTCGGGGAATGGCTACACCTTC. Its protein is CASSLAGRSGNGYTF. Complete variable domain (other parts from reference TRBV7-9 and TRBJ1-2): DTGVSQNPRHKITKRGQNVTFRCDPISEHNRLYWYRQTLGQGPEFLTYFQNEAQLEKSRLLSDRFSAERPKGSFSTLEIQRTEQGDSAMYLCASSLAGRSGNGYTFGSGTRLTVV.

This clone was detected once. Other DNA sequences in this specimen translate into the identical CDR3. The gene calls are TRBV5-5 and TRBJ2-7; D is uncertain. V was clipped by 0 bases and J by 1 base, with 5 bases between them. The germline CDR1 and CDR2 sequences are SGHKS and YYEKEE (reference sequence). CDR3 length: 13 residues. The CDR3 loop is CASSLAGSYEQYF. CDR3 bases: TGTGCCAGCAGCTTGGCGGGTTCCTACGAGCAGTACTTC.